Listed here are 30 T cell receptor beta chains from one sample, sequenced in a study of shared clonotypes between healthy human individuals. Sequencing was performed with immunoSEQ multiplex PCR; in TCRdb, only in-frame clones are kept and a portion is missing. Among 1,500,000 or so clones listed, roughly 95% were seen once. The material sequenced was naive CD4+ T cells sorted from blood. Subset described: CD45RA+ positively selected. The receptors originated from a man aged 30-40 years in good health.

The V and J genes are TRBV7-3 and TRBJ1-1; weak D call: TRBD1 (6 bases). This CDR3 region has 13 residues. V was trimmed by 3 bases and J by 5 bases, leaving 10 bases between them. The germline V gene has CDR1 SGHTA and CDR2 FQGTGA. The CDR3, as DNA: TGTGCCAGCAGCTTGGTACAGGGAACTGAAGCTTTCTTT. Its protein is CASSLVQGTEAFF.

The genes are TRBV6-5 and TRBJ2-1, with TRBD1 matching 9 bases. Germline CDR1 MNHEY, CDR2 SVGAGI. V lost 2 bases and J lost 6; bases outside the gene matches: 5. CDR3 size: 15 residues. CDR3 region: CASSYRRDRANEQFF. For the CDR3, the DNA is TGTGCCAGCAGTTACCGGCGGGACAGGGCCAATGAGCAGTTCTTC.

The V gene is TRBV6-4, the J gene TRBJ2-7; D perhaps matches TRBD1 (5 bases). Trimming removed 0 bases from V and 6 bases from J, with 6 bases in between. The CDR3 covers 12 residues. Germline-derived CDR1 and CDR2 are MRHNA and SNTAGT. Written as DNA, the CDR3 is TGTGCCAGCAGTGACTCAGGGGCCGAGCAGTACTTC. Amino acids: CASSDSGAEQYF.

The chain carries TRBV9 and TRBJ1-3, with 8 nucleotides matching TRBD1. V dropped 3 bases and J dropped 0; count of bases not matched to a gene: 5. This CDR3 is built from 16 residues. CDR1 SGDLS and CDR2 YYNGEE come from the germline V gene. The CDR3 region has the DNA TGTGCCAGCAGCGCCCTGGGACAGGACTCTGGAAACACCATATATTTT. Amino acids: CASSALGQDSGNTIYF.

The V gene is TRBV14, the J gene TRBJ2-2; D is undetermined. CDR1 is SGHDN and CDR2 is FVKESK in the germline V gene. CDR3 length: 16 amino acids. V was clipped by 1 base and J by 5 bases, with 14 bases between them. CDR3 loop: CASSQGWLALTGELFF. Here the CDR3 DNA reads TGTGCCAGCAGCCAAGGGTGGCTTGCTTTGACCGGGGAGCTGTTTTTT. Full variable domain (missing parts from reference TRBV14 and TRBJ2-2): EAGVTQFPSHSVIEKGQTVTLRCDPISGHDNLYWYRRVMGKEIKFLLHFVKESKQDESGMPNNRFLAERTGGTYSTLKVQPAELEDSGVYFCASSQGWLALTGELFFGEGSRLTVL.

This clone has a single count. V gene TRBV9 combines with J gene TRBJ2-5; 8 bases map to TRBD2. With 4 bases clipped from V and 2 bases from J, the junction kept 7 bases outside the gene matches. Germline CDR1 and CDR2: SGDLS and YYNGEE. The CDR3 totals 15 residues. CDR3 in amino acids: CASSPWGTRQETQYF. CDR3 coding DNA: TGTGCCAGCAGCCCATGGGGGACTAGACAAGAGACCCAGTACTTC. Supplemented by reference TRBV9 and TRBJ2-5, the full variable domain reads DSGVTQTPKHLITATGQRVTLRCSPRSGDLSVYWYQQSLDQGLQFLIQYYNGEERAKGNILERFSAQQFPDLHSELNLSSLELGDSALYFCASSPWGTRQETQYFGPGTRLLVL.

The chain combines TRBV7-3 with TRBJ2-1; D unclear. The CDR3 loop spans 13 amino acids. CDR1 and CDR2 (germline): SGHTA, FQGTGA. V was shortened by 1 base and J by 8 bases, with 9 bases between the two germline ends. CDR3 coding DNA: TGTGCCAGCAGCTTAATTCTAGGGCATGAGCAGTTCTTC. Its protein product is CASSLILGHEQFF.

V usage is TRBV11-2 and J usage is TRBJ2-2; 8 bases line up with TRBD2. Germline assignment: CDR1 SGHAT and CDR2 FQNNGV. The junction had 2 bases not matched to a gene; V was cut back by 4 bases and J by 1 base. This CDR3 contains 15 residues. The CDR3 coding sequence is TGTGCCAGCAGCTCCGGGACTAGGAACACCGGGGAGCTGTTTTTT. It is translated as CASSSGTRNTGELFF.

The V gene is TRBV19, the J gene TRBJ2-3, with D perhaps TRBD1 (6 bases). The germline V and J ends were trimmed by 7 bases and 2 bases, with 10 bases remaining between them. CDR1 is LNHDA, CDR2 SQIVND, per germline (reference sequence). This CDR3 has 13 residues. CDR3: CASNRVITDTQYF. In nucleotides, the CDR3 is TGTGCCAGTAACAGGGTAATCACAGATACGCAGTATTTT.

This rearrangement joins TRBV27 to TRBJ2-3; D is possibly TRBD2 (5 bases). The germline gives CDR1 MNHEY, CDR2 SMNVEV (reference sequence). The CDR3 totals 16 residues. Trimming removed 7 bases from V and 2 bases from J, with 19 bases in between. The CDR3 DNA reads TGTGCCAGCACCCTACTAGGGAAATGGCCCACAGATACGCAGTATTTT. Amino acid sequence: CASTLLGKWPTDTQYF.

As concerns this clone: This specimen includes other DNA sequences encoding the same CDR3. The genes are TRBV13 and TRBJ2-5, with D unclear. Germline values: CDR1 PRHDT, CDR2 FYEKMQ (reference sequence). Trimming shortened V by 0 bases and J by 5 bases, and 4 bases separated the two germline ends. The CDR3 spans 12 residues. CDR3 sequence reads: CASSLGVETQYF. The CDR3 DNA sequence: TGTGCCAGCAGCTTAGGAGTGGAGACCCAGTACTTC. Supplemented by reference TRBV13 and TRBJ2-5, the full variable domain reads AAGVIQSPRHLIKEKRETATLKCYPIPRHDTVYWYQQGPGQDPQFLISFYEKMQSDKGSIPDRFSAQQFSDYHSELNMSSLELGDSALYFCASSLGVETQYFGPGTRLLVL.

The chain links TRBV5-4 to TRBJ2-7; 8 bases map to TRBD1. V lost 5 bases and J lost 2; bases outside the gene matches: 6. The CDR3 has 14 amino acids. CDR1 and CDR2 from the germline V gene are SGHNT and YYREEE (reference sequence). The CDR3 reads CASRNGTGAYEQYF. The DNA for the CDR3 is TGTGCCAGCAGAAATGGGACAGGAGCCTACGAGCAGTACTTC.

The chain uses TRBV7-6 and TRBJ2-2; the D is unclear. Germline CDR1 is SGHVS and CDR2 is FNYEAQ. CDR3 size: 16 residues. V shed 2 bases and J shed 2 bases, with 12 bases lying between them. DNA for the CDR3: TGTGCCAGCAGCTTAAGGATAGAGGTCAACACCGGGGAGCTGTTTTTT. Translating it yields CASSLRIEVNTGELFF.

The rearrangement links TRBV28 to TRBJ1-5; D is ambiguous. V lost 3 bases and J lost 2, with 5 bases in between. Germline lookup yields CDR1 MDHEN and CDR2 SYDVKM. This CDR3 is 13 amino acids long. The CDR3 region is CASSFWGNQPQHF. The CDR3 nucleotides read TGTGCCAGCAGTTTCTGGGGCAATCAGCCCCAGCATTTT.

The rearrangement links TRBV9 to TRBJ2-1; D gene unclear. Germline CDR1 reads SGDLS; CDR2 reads YYNGEE. V lost 7 bases and J 10 bases, leaving 18 bases between the germline ends. CDR3 length equals 13 residues. Written as DNA, the CDR3 is TGTGCCAGCGGGCGCCCCACGGAGAGAGAGCAGTTCTTC. Protein sequence: CASGRPTEREQFF.

Only one count was recorded for this clone. This CDR3 is also generated by other DNA sequences in the sample. This chain joins TRBV5-5 and TRBJ2-1; D uncertain. V lost 0 bases, J lost 4 bases, and 8 bases lay in between. CDR1 is SGHKS, CDR2 YYEKEE, per germline (reference sequence). The CDR3 is 14 residues long. Here the CDR3 reads CASSLVGLYNEQFF. CDR3 in DNA: TGTGCCAGCAGCTTGGTTGGGCTATACAATGAGCAGTTCTTC.

J is TRBJ2-7 and V is TRBV27; TRBD2 matches at 10 bases. Unmatched junction bases numbered 7, after V lost 6 bases and J lost 2 bases. The CDR3 is 15 residues long. Germline CDR1 and CDR2: MNHEY and SMNVEV (reference sequence). CDR3 loop: CASSPGAGGAYEQYF. In DNA form, the CDR3 reads TGTGCCAGCAGCCCCGGAGCGGGAGGGGCCTACGAGCAGTACTTC.

This clone is a singleton in its sample. V and J are TRBV9 and TRBJ1-5, with 8 bases identical to TRBD1. Germline V gene lookup returns CDR1 SGDLS and CDR2 YYNGEE. The V gene end was trimmed by 3 bases and the J gene end by 7 bases; junction bases not matched to a gene: 6. The CDR3 sequence is 14 residues long. The CDR3 loop reads CASSATGGSQPQHF. The CDR3 region has the DNA TGTGCCAGCAGCGCTACAGGGGGAAGCCAGCCCCAGCATTTT. Combining the CDR3 with reference TRBV9 and TRBJ1-5 gives the whole variable domain DSGVTQTPKHLITATGQRVTLRCSPRSGDLSVYWYQQSLDQGLQFLIQYYNGEERAKGNILERFSAQQFPDLHSELNLSSLELGDSALYFCASSATGGSQPQHFGDGTRLSIL.

J is TRBJ1-5 and V is TRBV19; D perhaps matches TRBD1 (6 bases). V dropped 2 bases and J dropped 6 bases, with 11 bases sitting between them. This CDR3 spans 14 amino acids. Germline V gene data show CDR1 as LNHDA and CDR2 as SQIVND (reference sequence). CDR3 coding DNA: TGTGCCAGTAGTATACCCAGGGGAGGTCAGCCCCAGCATTTT. This sequence encodes CASSIPRGGQPQHF.

In DNA, the CDR3 is TGTGCCAGCAGTTTACGGGGGACAGGGGGCCGCCCAGGGAACACTGAAGCTTTCTTT. Its translation: CASSLRGTGGRPGNTEAFF. The chain combines TRBV27 with TRBJ1-1, with 12 bases matching TRBD1. Trimming removed 2 bases from V and 1 base from J; junction bases left unmatched: 11. The germline gives CDR1 MNHEY, CDR2 SMNVEV (reference sequence). The CDR3 length is 19 residues.

The chain joins TRBV4-1 to TRBJ1-1; D not resolved. Germline V gives CDR1 MGHRA, CDR2 YSYEKL. The CDR3 consists of 16 residues. Between the trimmed V and J ends, which lost 0 bases and 0 bases, there was a span of 11 bases. The CDR3 loop is CASSQDRWQVNTEAFF. The DNA for the CDR3 is TGCGCCAGCAGCCAAGATCGATGGCAGGTGAACACTGAAGCTTTCTTT.

J is TRBJ1-2 and V is TRBV6-5; D is undetermined. Per germline, CDR1 MNHEY and CDR2 SVGAGI. The germline V and J ends were trimmed by 0 bases and 8 bases, with 16 bases remaining between them. CDR3 length: 15 amino acids. CDR3 loop: CASSYSAPNVGGYTF. The CDR3 bases are TGTGCCAGCAGTTACTCAGCCCCAAACGTGGGCGGCTACACCTTC.

J is TRBJ2-7 and V is TRBV15, with D possibly being TRBD2 (5 bases). This CDR3 region has 13 residues. Germline values: CDR1 LNHNV, CDR2 YYDKDF (reference sequence). Trimming took off 4 bases at V and 3 bases at J, with 10 bases between the two ends. CDR3 residues: CATSIDGGYEQYF. As DNA, the CDR3 is TGTGCCACCAGCATTGACGGAGGCTACGAGCAGTACTTC. The variable domain in full, with the rest retrieved from reference TRBV15 and TRBJ2-7, is DAMVIQNPRYQVTQFGKPVTLSCSQTLNHNVMYWYQQKSSQAPKLLFHYYDKDFNNEADTPDNFQSRRPNTSFCFLDIRSPGLGDTAMYLCATSIDGGYEQYFGPGTRLTVT.

The chain couples TRBV5-4 to TRBJ1-2, with D possibly matching TRBD1 (5 bases). Germline assignment: CDR1 SGHNT and CDR2 YYREEE (reference sequence). This CDR3 is built from 15 residues. Trimming cost V 4 bases and J 0 bases, with 13 bases left between them. CDR3 nucleotides: TGTGCCAGCAGCGGCCCCGGGGGGGCTAACTATGGCTACACCTTC. Protein sequence: CASSGPGGANYGYTF.

The J gene is TRBJ2-7, the V gene TRBV2; D is tentatively TRBD1 or TRBD2 (5 bases each). The CDR3 has 14 residues. V was shortened by 11 bases and J by 4 bases, with 21 bases between the two germline ends. Germline V gene lookup returns CDR1 SNHLY and CDR2 FYNNEI. CDR3 DNA: TGTGCCCAAGGACCGGGGCCCACCACTTACGAGCAGTACTTC. Translation: CAQGPGPTTYEQYF.

The chain recombines TRBV5-4 with TRBJ2-2, with D hard to call. The CDR3 is made up of 14 amino acids. The ends were cut back, 2 bases at V and 7 bases at J, with 12 bases in the middle. In germline, CDR1 is SGHNT, CDR2 YYREEE (reference sequence). The CDR3 coding sequence is TGTGCCAGCAGCTTACCCGGGCTTATCGGGGAGCTGTTTTTT. It encodes CASSLPGLIGELFF.

Notes on this clone: Other DNA sequences from this sample encode an identical CDR3 as well. V usage is TRBV5-1 and J usage is TRBJ2-5, with a weak D call TRBD2 (5 bases). Trimming removed 3 bases at V and 1 base at J, with 7 bases between. This CDR3 comprises 13 residues. Germline assignment: CDR1 SGHRS and CDR2 YFSETQ. Here the CDR3 reads CASSSGSQETQYF. The CDR3 DNA is TGCGCCAGCAGCTCGGGGAGCCAAGAGACCCAGTACTTC.

V usage is TRBV30 and J usage is TRBJ2-2, with TRBD2 matching over 10 bases. Germline CDR1 is GTSNPN and CDR2 is SVGIG (reference sequence). The CDR3 covers 18 residues. The V and J ends lost 4 bases and 0 bases, in that order; junction bases with no gene match: 11. Written as DNA, the CDR3 is TGTGCCTGGACTTTCCTAGCGGGAGCGCGCACGAACACCGGGGAGCTGTTTTTT. Translating it yields CAWTFLAGARTNTGELFF.

The chain employs TRBV19 and TRBJ1-4; no clear D. Germline CDR1 LNHDA, CDR2 SQIVND (reference sequence). This CDR3 is built from 14 residues. V shed 7 bases and J shed 0 bases, with 9 bases lying between them. DNA of the CDR3: TGTGCCAGTAAGGCCGATGCAACTAATGAAAAACTGTTTTTT. Protein: CASKADATNEKLFF.

The count of this clone is one. V gene TRBV5-1 combines with J gene TRBJ2-2; D not certain. The CDR3 is 14 amino acids. Germline CDR1 is SGHRS and CDR2 is YFSETQ. The ends were cut back, 2 bases at V and 4 bases at J, with 9 bases in the middle. In nucleotides, the CDR3 is TGCGCCAGCAGCTTATGGCAAACCACCGGGGAGCTGTTTTTT. This translates into CASSLWQTTGELFF. The variable domain in full, completed from reference TRBV5-1 and TRBJ2-2, reads KAGVTQTPRYLIKTRGQQVTLSCSPISGHRSVSWYQQTPGQGLQFLFEYFSETQRNKGNFPGRFSGRQFSNSRSEMNVSTLELGDSALYLCASSLWQTTGELFFGEGSRLTVL.